These 17 T cell receptor beta chains were sequenced from one sample in a study of identical twins. TCRdb reanalysed the 5' RACE reads using MiXCR and keeps one entry per CDR3 protein. This sample has roughly 690,000 distinct CDR3 sequences, with about 20% found just once. The data also belong to a second study, concerning T cells expressing NK-cell markers.

Sequenced: PBMCs. The receptors shown here come from a young woman in good health.

The sample holds a few counts of this clonotype. The CDR3 loop reads CASSSGGFQETQYF. The CDR3 DNA reads TGTGCCAGCAGTTCCGGGGGCTTCCAAGAGACCCAGTACTTC. V and J are TRBV12-3 or TRBV12-4 and TRBJ2-5; either TRBD1 or TRBD2 may fit D (6 bases each). CDR3 size: 14 residues. V was clipped by 4 bases and J by 1 base, with 10 bases between them.

This clonotype turned up a few times. The chain has TRBV29-1 and TRBJ2-1; TRBD1 is a possible D gene (6 bases). Germline V CDR1 and CDR2: SQVTM, ANQGSEA. V gave up 4 bases and J gave up 5 bases, with 15 bases separating them. The CDR3 is 14 residues long. DNA of the CDR3: TGCAGCGTTGCGATGGGGGCCCTGAACAATGAGCAGTTCTTC. Translated: CSVAMGALNNEQFF.

The V and J genes are TRBV5-4 and TRBJ2-2, with TRBD2 identical over 14 bases. This CDR3 region has 19 residues. The V and J ends lost 3 bases and 4 bases, in that order; junction bases with no gene match: 11. Germline CDR1 and CDR2: SGHNT and YYREEE (reference sequence). CDR3 sequence: CASSSPGLAGGRVTGELFF. The CDR3 DNA follows: TGTGCCAGCAGCTCTCCTGGACTAGCGGGGGGCCGGGTCACCGGGGAGCTGTTTTTT.

This clonotype was found a few times. The chain joins TRBV7-9 to TRBJ1-6; no clear D. V lost 1 base and J 8 bases, leaving 12 bases between the germline ends. CDR3 length: 15 amino acids. Germline values: CDR1 SEHNR, CDR2 FQNEAQ (reference sequence). The CDR3 nucleotides read TGTGCCAGCAGCTTAGGAGGAGACCGCCATTCACCCCTCCACTTT. Residues: CASSLGGDRHSPLHF.

The chain links TRBV20-1 to TRBJ2-1, with 7 positions matching TRBD1. The V segment lost 0 bases and the J segment 3 bases; nucleotides outside the gene matches: 8. CDR1 and CDR2 from the germline V gene are DFQATT and SNEGSKA (reference sequence). The CDR3 consists of 16 residues. The CDR3 nucleotides are TGCAGTGCTAGAGATCCAAATCGGGACAGCTACAATGAGCAGTTCTTC. Its translation is CSARDPNRDSYNEQFF.

In its sample, this clonotype was seen a few times. V is TRBV20-1 and J is TRBJ1-2; D not resolved. The CDR3 is made up of 14 amino acids. CDR1 and CDR2 from the germline V gene are DFQATT and SNEGSKA (reference sequence). Trimming pared 5 bases from V and 3 bases from J, leaving 16 bases between. CDR3: CSAQTPGVDYGYTF. The CDR3 DNA is TGCAGTGCTCAAACCCCCGGGGTGGACTATGGCTACACCTTC.

This sequence joins TRBV11-3 and TRBJ2-7; D call uncertain. CDR3 length: 14 residues. Germline-derived CDR1 and CDR2 are SGHNT and YENEEA. V gave up 5 bases and J gave up 3 bases, with 14 bases separating them. CDR3 protein: CASSPGTALYEQYF. DNA of the CDR3: TGTGCCAGCAGCCCTGGAACGGCACTCTACGAGCAGTACTTC.

Ten or more counts support this clonotype. Relative to the germline gene, one junction end is altered; a read error may explain this. The chain couples TRBV5-1 to TRBJ2-7; D may be TRBD2 (6 bases). The CDR3 length is 13 residues. Germline CDR1 SGHRS, CDR2 YFSETQ. The CDR3 region is CASSLAASYEQYF. The DNA for the CDR3 is TGTGCCAGCAGTTTAGCGGCAAGCTACGAGCAGTACTTC.

The rearrangement joins TRBV3-1 to TRBJ2-2; 9 bases align to TRBD2. The CDR3 runs 17 residues. V shed 10 bases and J 1 base; nucleotides not matched to a gene: 13. The germline V gene encodes CDR1 LGHDT and CDR2 YNNKEL (reference sequence). CDR3 nucleotides: TGTGCCATCAGTTTTTTTGTGACTAGCGGGAACACCGGGGAGCTGTTTTTT. This gives the protein CAISFFVTSGNTGELFF.

The chain is built from TRBV12-3 or TRBV12-4 and TRBJ2-3; 10 bases agree with TRBD2. This CDR3 contains 18 residues. Trimming at V came to 6 bases and at J to 2 bases, leaving 14 bases not matched to a gene. CDR3 nucleotide sequence: TGTGCCAGCAGACCCGAGAAGATTAGCGGGGGGCCCACAGATACGCAGTATTTT. This codes for CASRPEKISGGPTDTQYF.

This sequence joins TRBV12-3 or TRBV12-4 and TRBJ2-2; D is perhaps TRBD1 (6 bases). Trimming took 3 bases from V and 3 from J, leaving 11 bases between them. The CDR3 covers 15 residues. CDR3 protein: CASSLVGHYTGELFF. The DNA for the CDR3 is TGTGCCAGCAGTTTGGTGGGACACTACACCGGGGAGCTGTTTTTT.

The gene calls are TRBV10-3 and TRBJ2-1; the D gene is possibly TRBD2 (5 bases). V lost 6 bases to trimming and J lost 2 bases, with 20 bases between them. The CDR3 contains 17 residues. CDR1 and CDR2 from the germline V gene are ENHRY and SYGVKD. CDR3 DNA sequence: TGTGCCATCAGCCGGGAACTCGGGGTGGGCACCTACAATGAGCAGTTCTTC. This translates into CAISRELGVGTYNEQFF.

V usage is TRBV10-3 and J usage is TRBJ1-1; weak D call: TRBD1 (5 bases). Trimming left V 7 bases short and J 3 bases short, with 15 bases between. The CDR3 extends over 14 amino acids. The germline V gene has CDR1 ENHRY and CDR2 SYGVKD. CDR3 DNA sequence: TGTGCCATCATCGCGGACATGAGGGACACTGAAGCTTTCTTT. Protein: CAIIADMRDTEAFF.

This clonotype has just a few counts. CDR3 DNA sequence: TGCAGTGCTAGAGATCCGACCACTACTAGCGGGGGCGAGCAGTACTTC. Encoded protein: CSARDPTTTSGGEQYF. The chain combines TRBV20-1 with TRBJ2-7; 11 bases line up with TRBD2. The ends lost 0 bases at V and 6 bases at J; junction bases unmatched: 10. The CDR3 is made up of 16 amino acids. Germline CDR1 is DFQATT and CDR2 is SNEGSKA (reference sequence).

There are a few counts of this clonotype. This chain uses TRBV4-1 with TRBJ2-3; TRBD2 might be the D (5 bases). Germline V gene data show CDR1 as MGHRA and CDR2 as YSYEKL. The CDR3 covers 14 residues. Trimming stripped 4 bases from V and 2 bases from J, with 10 bases between. This CDR3 reads CASSLGLYTDTQYF. CDR3 DNA: TGCGCCAGCAGCCTTGGACTTTACACAGATACGCAGTATTTT.

This clonotype was recorded a few times. The V and J genes are TRBV5-4 and TRBJ2-2; D remains ambiguous. The CDR3 loop spans 13 amino acids. V dropped 0 bases and J dropped 2 bases, with 2 bases sitting between them. From germline, CDR1 is SGHNT and CDR2 YYREEE (reference sequence). The CDR3 is CASSLVNTGELFF. CDR3 sequence (DNA): TGTGCCAGCAGCTTGGTTAACACCGGGGAGCTGTTTTTT.

The table lists this clonotype with a few counts. This chain links TRBV20-1 with TRBJ1-4; D uncertain. The germline CDR1 and CDR2 sequences are DFQATT and SNEGSKA (reference sequence). The V end lost 0 bases, the J end lost 8 bases, and 7 bases lay between the germline ends. CDR3 size: 12 residues. The CDR3 nucleotides are TGCAGTGCTAGAGAGGGAGCGGAAAAACTGTTTTTT. Translating it yields CSAREGAEKLFF.